The next 10 T cell receptor beta chains were all read from a single sample in a study of blood T cell repertoires in COVID-19 (dated by TCRdb to about 2020). The library was obtained by the immunoSEQ multiplex PCR assay. TCRdb provides this immuneACCESS table in a form limited to in-frame rearrangements. Some clones are lacking; in checked studies, under half of them reflect an unresolved V gene, and why the rest are absent is not known. Present in this sample are 40,000 to 50,000 clones, approximately 86% of which were seen just once. The ten most abundant clones make up around 64% of the sample. The sample consisted of peripheral blood. The source is a man aged 70-80 years with acute or convalescent COVID-19.

V and J are TRBV5-6 and TRBJ1-1; TRBD1 agrees at 7 bases. The CDR3 spans 15 residues. Trimming at V came to 4 bases and at J to 4 bases, leaving 10 bases not matched to a gene. Per germline, CDR1 SGHDT and CDR2 YYEEEE. The CDR3 DNA follows: TGTGCCAGCAGCCTTTTACAGGGGCAGGGCACTGAAGCTTTCTTT. This encodes CASSLLQGQGTEAFF.

This clone has only one observation. This chain uses TRBV27 with TRBJ2-6; D ambiguous. V lost 10 bases, J lost 0 bases, and 4 bases lay in between. CDR3 length equals 12 residues. CDR1 and CDR2 from the germline V gene are MNHEY and SMNVEV (reference sequence). DNA for the CDR3: TGTGCCACCCGCTCTGGGGCCAACGTCCTGACTTTC. Translation: CATRSGANVLTF. Full variable domain (remainder filled in from reference TRBV27 and TRBJ2-6): EAQVTQNPRYLITVTGKKLTVTCSQNMNHEYMSWYRQDPGLGLRQIYYSMNVEVTDKGDVPEGYKVSRKEKRNFPLILESPSPNQTSLYFCATRSGANVLTFGAGSRLTVL.

This chain links TRBV4-3 with TRBJ2-7; maybe TRBD2 (6 bases). The ends were cut back, 1 base at V and 6 bases at J, with 13 bases in the middle. Germline V gene data show CDR1 as LGHNA and CDR2 as YSLEER. This CDR3 region has 14 residues. CDR3 residues: CASSQVGLMGEQYF. In DNA form, the CDR3 reads TGCGCCAGCAGCCAAGTGGGACTCATGGGCGAGCAGTACTTC.

This clone showed up just a few times. This chain connects TRBV5-6 to TRBJ1-5, with a weak D call TRBD1 (6 bases). CDR3 length equals 15 residues. The V gene lost 4 bases and the J gene lost 2 bases, with 13 bases spanning the gap. Germline V gene lookup returns CDR1 SGHDT and CDR2 YYEEEE. CDR3 DNA sequence: TGTGCCAGCAGCCATAGGGGGTACGGCAATCAGCCCCAGCATTTT. It codes for CASSHRGYGNQPQHF.

J is TRBJ1-2 and V is TRBV14; D is unclear. V was trimmed by 4 bases and J by 8 bases, leaving 14 bases between them. Per germline, CDR1 SGHDN and CDR2 FVKESK. The CDR3 loop spans 13 amino acids. CDR3 DNA: TGTGCCAGCAGCCTCCCTGTTGGGCGAGGCTACACCTTC. Protein sequence: CASSLPVGRGYTF.

This clone was recorded only once. The CDR3 sequence: CASSLMAGAQETQYF. In DNA form, the CDR3 reads TGTGCCAGCAGCTTGATGGCGGGGGCCCAAGAGACCCAGTACTTC. The rearrangement uses TRBV5-4 and TRBJ2-5; D may be TRBD2 (7 bases). The ends were cut back, 1 base at V and 1 base at J, with 11 bases in the middle. The CDR3 is made up of 15 amino acids. Per germline, CDR1 SGHNT and CDR2 YYREEE (reference sequence).

This sequence joins TRBV24-1 and TRBJ2-1, with D possibly matching TRBD1 (5 bases). Germline assignment: CDR1 KGHDR and CDR2 SFDVKD. The CDR3 is 13 amino acids. With 2 bases removed from V and 5 bases from J, the gap between germline ends came to 6 bases. Written as DNA, the CDR3 is TGTGCCACCAGTGATTCCAGGGACAATGAGCAGTTCTTC. It is translated as CATSDSRDNEQFF.

This chain uses TRBV19 with TRBJ2-1; possible D gene TRBD1, 5 bases. Germline values: CDR1 LNHDA, CDR2 SQIVND (reference sequence). The CDR3 runs 14 residues. The V gene lost 5 bases and the J gene lost 7 bases, with 15 bases spanning the gap. The CDR3 sequence: CASSRRTTGNEQFF. DNA for the CDR3: TGTGCCAGTAGTCGCCGGACAACCGGGAATGAGCAGTTCTTC.

The V call is TRBV5-1, the J call TRBJ2-2; D is undetermined. The CDR3 is 14 residues long. Germline CDR1 is SGHRS and CDR2 is YFSETQ. The V and J ends lost 4 bases and 2 bases respectively, with 9 bases between them. CDR3 loop: CASSAAANTGELFF. CDR3 nucleotide sequence: TGCGCCAGCAGCGCCGCGGCCAACACCGGGGAGCTGTTTTTT.

This chain links TRBV4-1 with TRBJ1-1, with D unresolved. The CDR3 has 16 residues. Germline CDR1 reads MGHRA; CDR2 reads YSYEKL. V shed 0 bases and J shed 2 bases, with 13 bases lying between them. CDR3 loop: CASSQDGSAANTEAFF. The CDR3 DNA is TGCGCCAGCAGCCAAGACGGTTCCGCCGCTAACACTGAAGCTTTCTTT.